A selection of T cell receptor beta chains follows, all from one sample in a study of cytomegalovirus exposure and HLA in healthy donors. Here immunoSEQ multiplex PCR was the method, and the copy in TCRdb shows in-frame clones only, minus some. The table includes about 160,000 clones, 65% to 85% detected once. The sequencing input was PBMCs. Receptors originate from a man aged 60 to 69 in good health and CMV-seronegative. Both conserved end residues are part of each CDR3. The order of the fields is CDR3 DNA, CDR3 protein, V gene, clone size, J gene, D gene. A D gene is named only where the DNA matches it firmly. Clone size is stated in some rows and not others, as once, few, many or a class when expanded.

cdr3_nt: TGTGCCAGTAGTATAGTATCCGACAGGGTAGTGGGTCGCAATGAGCAGTTCTTC
cdr3_aa: CASSIVSDRVVGRNEQFF
v_call: TRBV19
clone_size: .
j_call: TRBJ2-1
d_call: TRBD1

cdr3_nt: TGTGCCAGCAGTTCACCTAGCGGGGACAACCAAGAGACCCAGTACTTC
cdr3_aa: CASSSPSGDNQETQYF
v_call: TRBV27
clone_size: once
j_call: TRBJ2-5
d_call: TRBD2

cdr3_nt: TGCGCCAGCAGTGTGGGCAGGGCCTACAATGAGCAGTTCTTC
cdr3_aa: CASSVGRAYNEQFF
v_call: TRBV10-2
clone_size: .
j_call: TRBJ2-1
d_call: .

cdr3_nt: TGTGCCAGCAGCTTATCAGTAAGCGGACTCTACGAGCAGTACTTC
cdr3_aa: CASSLSVSGLYEQYF
v_call: TRBV11-2
clone_size: .
j_call: TRBJ2-7
d_call: .

cdr3_nt: TGTGCCAGCAGCTTAATTGCGGGGTTGAACACTGAAGCTTTCTTT
cdr3_aa: CASSLIAGLNTEAFF
v_call: TRBV7-6
clone_size: .
j_call: TRBJ1-1
d_call: .

cdr3_nt: TGTGCCAGCAGCGGTTTGCGCTACAATGAGCAGTTCTTC
cdr3_aa: CASSGLRYNEQFF
v_call: TRBV7-9
clone_size: .
j_call: TRBJ2-1
d_call: .

cdr3_nt: TGTGCCAGCAGACTAGGGACAAGCACAGATACGCAGTATTTT
cdr3_aa: CASRLGTSTDTQYF
v_call: TRBV5-8
clone_size: .
j_call: TRBJ2-3
d_call: .

cdr3_nt: TGTGCCTGGAGTCATGGCCGGCTAGCGGGAGGGCCAGGGAGGCGTAATGAGCAGTTCTTC
cdr3_aa: CAWSHGRLAGGPGRRNEQFF
v_call: TRBV30
clone_size: .
j_call: TRBJ2-1
d_call: TRBD2

cdr3_nt: TGTGCCACCAGCAGGGGACTAGCGGGAGGACCTCGTTTATACAATGAGCAGTTCTTC
cdr3_aa: CATSRGLAGGPRLYNEQFF
v_call: TRBV15
clone_size: .
j_call: TRBJ2-1
d_call: TRBD2

cdr3_nt: TGTGCCAGCAGCGCAGAACCGGGACAGGGCTACGAGCAGTACTTC
cdr3_aa: CASSAEPGQGYEQYF
v_call: TRBV9
clone_size: .
j_call: TRBJ2-7
d_call: TRBD1

cdr3_nt: TGTGCCAGCAGCTTAGGAGGAGACTACGAGCAGTACTTC
cdr3_aa: CASSLGGDYEQYF
v_call: TRBV7-2
clone_size: .
j_call: TRBJ2-7
d_call: .

cdr3_nt: TGTGCCAGCAGCATCGACTCAGCGGGGGGACAGTCATATACGCAGTATTTT
cdr3_aa: CASSIDSAGGQSYTQYF
v_call: TRBV5-8
clone_size: few
j_call: TRBJ2-3
d_call: TRBD2

cdr3_nt: TGTGCCAGCAGCTTGGAGTTAGCGGGAGGATTCGAGCAGTACTTC
cdr3_aa: CASSLELAGGFEQYF
v_call: TRBV5-4
clone_size: .
j_call: TRBJ2-7
d_call: TRBD2

cdr3_nt: TGTGCCAGCAGCTTGGTTCAACGGGGGACAGGGGGAGAGACCCAGTACTTC
cdr3_aa: CASSLVQRGTGGETQYF
v_call: TRBV11-2
clone_size: .
j_call: TRBJ2-5
d_call: TRBD1

cdr3_nt: TGTGCCAGCAGGCGTCCCGGGACATACCAAGAGACCCAGTACTTC
cdr3_aa: CASRRPGTYQETQYF
v_call: TRBV6-5
clone_size: .
j_call: TRBJ2-5
d_call: .

cdr3_nt: TGTGCCAGCAGTCAGACTTATGATTCACCCCTCCACTTT
cdr3_aa: CASSQTYDSPLHF
v_call: TRBV6-5
clone_size: .
j_call: TRBJ1-6
d_call: .

cdr3_nt: TGTGCCAGCAGGTCACTAGCGGGAGACGATCAGTACTTC
cdr3_aa: CASRSLAGDDQYF
v_call: TRBV6-5
clone_size: .
j_call: TRBJ2-7
d_call: TRBD2

cdr3_nt: TGTGCCAGCAACACCGGACTAGCTAACACCGGGGAGCTGTTTTTT
cdr3_aa: CASNTGLANTGELFF
v_call: TRBV7-2
clone_size: .
j_call: TRBJ2-2
d_call: TRBD2

cdr3_nt: TGTGCCAGCAGCTTGCTGAATGAAAAACTGTTTTTT
cdr3_aa: CASSLLNEKLFF
v_call: TRBV5-4
clone_size: few
j_call: TRBJ1-4
d_call: .

cdr3_nt: TGTGCCAGCACCCTAGGCACGGATCAGCCCCAGCATTTT
cdr3_aa: CASTLGTDQPQHF
v_call: TRBV6-5
clone_size: .
j_call: TRBJ1-5
d_call: .

cdr3_nt: TGTGCCATCAGGGGACCGGGACAGGGGGGGTCCTACGAGCAGTACTTC
cdr3_aa: CAIRGPGQGGSYEQYF
v_call: TRBV10-3
clone_size: .
j_call: TRBJ2-7
d_call: TRBD1

cdr3_nt: TGTGCCAGCAGCTTAAGCGGGGGCAGAGATACGCAGTATTTT
cdr3_aa: CASSLSGGRDTQYF
v_call: TRBV7-6
clone_size: once
j_call: TRBJ2-3
d_call: TRBD2

cdr3_nt: TGTGCCAGCAGCATGGGACAGGGGAACACTGAAGCTTTCTTT
cdr3_aa: CASSMGQGNTEAFF
v_call: TRBV9
clone_size: .
j_call: TRBJ1-1
d_call: TRBD1

cdr3_nt: TGTGCCAGCAGCTTCTGGGCAGGCGAGGATACGCAGTATTTT
cdr3_aa: CASSFWAGEDTQYF
v_call: TRBV7-9
clone_size: .
j_call: TRBJ2-3
d_call: .

cdr3_nt: TGTGCCAGCAGCCTTGGGGACAGGTCGGGTTCACCCCTCCACTTT
cdr3_aa: CASSLGDRSGSPLHF
v_call: TRBV9
clone_size: .
j_call: TRBJ1-6
d_call: TRBD1

cdr3_nt: TGTGCCAGCTCACGAGGACAGGGGGCCTACGAGCAGTACTTC
cdr3_aa: CASSRGQGAYEQYF
v_call: TRBV18
clone_size: .
j_call: TRBJ2-7
d_call: TRBD1

cdr3_nt: TGTGCCAGCGGACAGGGGTTATATGGCTACACCTTC
cdr3_aa: CASGQGLYGYTF
v_call: TRBV2
clone_size: .
j_call: TRBJ1-2
d_call: TRBD1

cdr3_nt: TGTGCCAGCAGCGAAGGGAGGGCCCCTGATACGCCCCAGCATTTT
cdr3_aa: CASSEGRAPDTPQHF
v_call: TRBV9
clone_size: .
j_call: TRBJ1-5
d_call: .

cdr3_nt: TGTGCCAGCAGCGCCACCCAGGGTGGTCGGGAGCAGTACTTC
cdr3_aa: CASSATQGGREQYF
v_call: TRBV9
clone_size: .
j_call: TRBJ2-7
d_call: .

cdr3_nt: TGCGCCAGCAGCTTTGGAGGTTTGCCCTCCTACGAGCAGTACTTC
cdr3_aa: CASSFGGLPSYEQYF
v_call: TRBV5-1
clone_size: .
j_call: TRBJ2-7
d_call: .

cdr3_nt: TGTGCCTGGAGTGTCCAGGGATGGGAGCTGTTTTTT
cdr3_aa: CAWSVQGWELFF
v_call: TRBV30
clone_size: once
j_call: TRBJ2-2
d_call: .

cdr3_nt: TGTGCCAGCAGCATAAACTACGAGCAGTACTTC
cdr3_aa: CASSINYEQYF
v_call: TRBV7-9
clone_size: .
j_call: TRBJ2-7
d_call: .

cdr3_nt: TGTGCCAGTAGTATAGGGGCCGACGGAGAGACCCAGTACTTC
cdr3_aa: CASSIGADGETQYF
v_call: TRBV19
clone_size: .
j_call: TRBJ2-5
d_call: .

cdr3_nt: TGTGCCAGCAGCGGCCAGGGGGGTTTCCGACAGGATAACTACGAGCAGTACTTC
cdr3_aa: CASSGQGGFRQDNYEQYF
v_call: TRBV11-2
clone_size: few
j_call: TRBJ2-7
d_call: .

cdr3_nt: TGTGCCAGCAGCTTAGATCTAGGGGGCTCGTACAATGAGCAGTTCTTC
cdr3_aa: CASSLDLGGSYNEQFF
v_call: TRBV11-2
clone_size: .
j_call: TRBJ2-1
d_call: TRBD1

cdr3_nt: TGCGCCAGCAGCTTGGGCCTGCTAGCGGGAGATAACTATGAGCAGTTCTTC
cdr3_aa: CASSLGLLAGDNYEQFF
v_call: TRBV5-1
clone_size: .
j_call: TRBJ2-1
d_call: TRBD2

cdr3_nt: TGTGCCAGCAGCTCCCAAAGAGGTCAGCCCCAGCATTTT
cdr3_aa: CASSSQRGQPQHF
v_call: TRBV4-2
clone_size: .
j_call: TRBJ1-5
d_call: .

cdr3_nt: TGTGCCATCAGGGAGACTAGCGGGGCGTTCTACGAGCAGTACTTC
cdr3_aa: CAIRETSGAFYEQYF
v_call: TRBV10-3
clone_size: .
j_call: TRBJ2-7
d_call: TRBD2

cdr3_nt: TGTGCCAGCTCACCTCGGACAGAGAACACTGAAGCTTTCTTT
cdr3_aa: CASSPRTENTEAFF
v_call: TRBV18
clone_size: .
j_call: TRBJ1-1
d_call: .

cdr3_nt: TGTGCCAGCAGTTGGACTCAGCTTAGGAGGGGCTACACCTTC
cdr3_aa: CASSWTQLRRGYTF
v_call: TRBV28
clone_size: .
j_call: TRBJ1-2
d_call: .

cdr3_nt: TGCGCCAGCAGCTTGGGGGGAGGACGGCAAGAGACCCAGTACTTC
cdr3_aa: CASSLGGGRQETQYF
v_call: TRBV5-1
clone_size: .
j_call: TRBJ2-5
d_call: .

cdr3_nt: TGTGCCAGCAGCGGCCCGGACAGGGTCACTGAAGCTTTCTTT
cdr3_aa: CASSGPDRVTEAFF
v_call: TRBV9
clone_size: .
j_call: TRBJ1-1
d_call: TRBD1